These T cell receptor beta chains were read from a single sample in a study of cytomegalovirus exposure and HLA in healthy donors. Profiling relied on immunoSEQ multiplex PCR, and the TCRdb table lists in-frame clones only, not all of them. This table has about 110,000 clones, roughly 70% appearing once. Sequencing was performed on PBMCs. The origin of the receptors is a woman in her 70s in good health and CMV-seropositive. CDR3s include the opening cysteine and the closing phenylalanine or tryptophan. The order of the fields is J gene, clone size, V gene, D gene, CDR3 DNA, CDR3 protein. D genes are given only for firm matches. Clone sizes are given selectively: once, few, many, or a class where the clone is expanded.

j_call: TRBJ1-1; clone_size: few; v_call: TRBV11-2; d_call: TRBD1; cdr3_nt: TGTGCCAGCAGCGTGACAGGGGGTGAAGCTTTCTTT; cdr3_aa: CASSVTGGEAFF
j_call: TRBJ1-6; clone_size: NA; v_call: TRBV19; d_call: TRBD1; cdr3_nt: TGTGCCAGCCGACCACAGTCCGGGACAGGAGCGCCACCCCTCCACTTT; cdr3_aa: CASRPQSGTGAPPLHF
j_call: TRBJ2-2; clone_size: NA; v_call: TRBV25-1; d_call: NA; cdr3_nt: TGTGCCAGCAGTGCCCCCACTAGCCTAACTCTCACCGGGGAGCTGTTTTTT; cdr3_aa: CASSAPTSLTLTGELFF
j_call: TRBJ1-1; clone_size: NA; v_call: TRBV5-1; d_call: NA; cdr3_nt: TGCGCCAGCATCCCCGGTCAGGTAGGGGACACTGAAGCTTTCTTT; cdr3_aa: CASIPGQVGDTEAFF
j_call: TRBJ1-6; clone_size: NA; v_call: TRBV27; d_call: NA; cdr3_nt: TGTGCCAGCAGTTCCTCCCAGTGGGGAGGCAATTCACCCCTCCACTTT; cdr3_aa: CASSSSQWGGNSPLHF
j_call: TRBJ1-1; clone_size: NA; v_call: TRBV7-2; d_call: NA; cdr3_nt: TGTGCCAGCAGCTTAGGGGGCTGGGGGCTGAACACTGAAGCTTTCTTT; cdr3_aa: CASSLGGWGLNTEAFF
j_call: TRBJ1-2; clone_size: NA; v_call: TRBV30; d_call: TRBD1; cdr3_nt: TGTGCCTGGAGTGAATTGGGACAGGGAGTTTATGGCTACACCTTC; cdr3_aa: CAWSELGQGVYGYTF
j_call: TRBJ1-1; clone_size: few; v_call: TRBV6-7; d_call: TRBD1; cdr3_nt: TGTGCCCGGCTCCTCGGACAGGCCACTGAAGCTTTCTTT; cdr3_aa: CARLLGQATEAFF
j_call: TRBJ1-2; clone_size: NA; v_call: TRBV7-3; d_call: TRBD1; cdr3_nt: TGTGCCAGCAGCTTAAACGGGGGACAGGGGGCCTATGGCTACACCTTC; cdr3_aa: CASSLNGGQGAYGYTF
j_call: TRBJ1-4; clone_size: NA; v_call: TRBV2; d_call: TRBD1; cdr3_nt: TGTGCCAGCAGGGAAGGGACAGGCGCTAATGAAAAACTGTTTTTT; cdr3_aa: CASREGTGANEKLFF
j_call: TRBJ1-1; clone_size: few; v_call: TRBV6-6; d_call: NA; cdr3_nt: TGTGCCAGCACCCCCCAGATCAACACTGAAGCTTTCTTT; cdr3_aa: CASTPQINTEAFF
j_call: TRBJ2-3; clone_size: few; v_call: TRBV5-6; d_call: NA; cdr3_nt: TGTGCCAGCAGTTCCTACACAGATACGCAGTATTTT; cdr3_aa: CASSSYTDTQYF
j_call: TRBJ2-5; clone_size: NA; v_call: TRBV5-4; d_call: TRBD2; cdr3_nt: TGTGCCAGCAGCCCCGGGACTAGCGGGGGGATAGGGACCCAGTACTTC; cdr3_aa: CASSPGTSGGIGTQYF
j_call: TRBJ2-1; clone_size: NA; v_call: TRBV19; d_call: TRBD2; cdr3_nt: TGTGCCAGTACCGGAAGCACCCCACTAGCGGGCGAGCAGTTCTTC; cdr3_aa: CASTGSTPLAGEQFF
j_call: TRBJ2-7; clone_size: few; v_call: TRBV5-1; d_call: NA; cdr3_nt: TGCGCCAGCAGCTTGCAGGGGCTCGAGCAGTACTTC; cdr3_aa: CASSLQGLEQYF
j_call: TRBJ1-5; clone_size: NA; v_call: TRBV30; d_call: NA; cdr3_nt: TGTGCCTGGGGGGGGGCATATAGCAATCAGCCCCAGCATTTT; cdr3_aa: CAWGGAYSNQPQHF
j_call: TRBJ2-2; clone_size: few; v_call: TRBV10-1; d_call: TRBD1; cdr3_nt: TGCGCCAGAGGACAGGGGACCGGGGAGCTGTTTTTT; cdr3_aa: CARGQGTGELFF